This T cell receptor (beta chain) was observed in a study of shared clonotypes between healthy human individuals. Germline-derived CDR1 and CDR2 are SGHAT and FQNNGV. V was cut by 2 bases and J by 0 bases, with 17 bases left in between. This CDR3 region has 17 residues. TCRdb's table, derived via immunoSEQ multiplex PCR, lists solely in-frame clones and lacks some. In the table there are approximately 720,000 clones, 92% of which are singletons. Naive CD8 cells comprised CD45RO-negative, CCR7-positively selected cells, excluding terminally differentiated effector memory CD45RA+ cells. The sequence was obtained from a young man in good health. The specimen was naive CD8+ T cells sorted from blood. J is TRBJ2-7 and V is TRBV11-2; TRBD2 might be the D (5 bases). The CDR3, as DNA: TGTGCCAGCAGCTTAACCTTACTAGGTACCAGCTCCTACGAGCAGTACTTC. Residues: CASSLTLLGTSSYEQYF.